The 24 T cell receptor beta chains in this list originate from one sample, sequenced in a study of beta chain features in type 1 diabetes. Whole-study results and caveats: All four CD4+ subsets of Type 1 diabetes patients contained TCRB CDR3s that were moderately but significantly shorter.

The whole isolated RNA underwent reverse transcription, so sequencing captured expressed TCRB transcripts. The method was immunoSEQ multiplex PCR; TCRdb's version includes in-frame clones alone and lacks a portion of them. The data contain about 240,000 clones, around 14% of them singletons. Their antigens remain unidentified. The sequenced sample was naive CD4+ T cells from blood. Receptors were obtained from a man aged 25 to 40 with type 1 diabetes.

CDR3 sequence reads: CASSPGTSGGASDTQYF. In DNA form, the CDR3 reads TGTGCCAGCAGCCCAGGGACTAGCGGGGGGGCCTCAGATACGCAGTATTTT. This rearrangement joins TRBV11-3 to TRBJ2-3, with 16 nucleotides matching TRBD2. The CDR3 is 17 residues long. The junction had 6 bases not matched to a gene; V was cut back by 5 bases and J by 4 bases. The V gene's germline CDR1 is SGHNT and CDR2 YENEEA.

This clone was seen a few times. This chain's CDR3 is CASSQSETGDDSGANVLTF. The CDR3 DNA sequence: TGCGCCAGCAGTCAATCTGAGACAGGGGACGACTCTGGGGCCAACGTCCTGACTTTC. The chain has TRBV23-1 and TRBJ2-6; 8 nucleotides line up with TRBD1. TRBV23-1 is marked as an open reading frame, function uncertain. CDR3 length equals 19 residues. With 0 bases clipped from V and 0 bases from J, the junction kept 7 bases outside the gene matches.

This clone was recorded only once. This chain uses TRBV19 with TRBJ2-7, with a possible D match to TRBD2 (5 bases). Trimming shortened V by 1 base and J by 2 bases, and 6 bases separated the two germline ends. This CDR3 has 13 residues. CDR1 is LNHDA and CDR2 is SQIVND in the germline V gene (reference sequence). The CDR3: CASSIAGTYEQYF. The DNA of the CDR3 is TGTGCCAGTAGTATAGCGGGAACCTACGAGCAGTACTTC. The variable domain in full, completed from reference TRBV19 and TRBJ2-7, reads DGGITQSPKYLFRKEGQNVTLSCEQNLNHDAMYWYRQDPGQGLRLIYYSQIVNDFQKGDIAEGYSVSREKKESFPLTVTSAQKNPTAFYLCASSIAGTYEQYFGPGTRLTVT.

This clone was recorded a few times. The rearrangement links TRBV11-2 to TRBJ2-3, with 9 bases identical to TRBD2. This CDR3 is 18 amino acids long. V dropped 0 bases and J dropped 5; count of bases not matched to a gene: 12. The germline gives CDR1 SGHAT, CDR2 FQNNGV. In DNA, the CDR3 is TGTGCCAGCAGCTTAGACTCGCTTCGTGGCGGGGGGGTAGATACGCAGTATTTT. Protein: CASSLDSLRGGGVDTQYF.

This clone was seen a few times. This chain uses TRBV5-4 with TRBJ2-6; a weak D match, TRBD1 (6 bases). Germline values: CDR1 SGHNT, CDR2 YYREEE (reference sequence). CDR3 length equals 16 residues. V shed 4 bases and J shed 2 bases, with 13 bases lying between them. CDR3 region: CASSTIKGAGANVLTF. The CDR3 nucleotides read TGTGCCAGCAGCACGATCAAGGGGGCTGGGGCCAACGTCCTGACTTTC.

In its sample, this clone was seen a few times. V usage is TRBV5-1 and J usage is TRBJ2-1; TRBD2 matches at 13 bases. This CDR3 region has 15 residues. V was clipped by 6 bases and J by 5 bases; unmatched bases: 5. Per the germline V gene, CDR1 is SGHRS and CDR2 is YFSETQ. Here the CDR3 DNA reads TGCGCCAGCACATCCGGGACTAGCGGGAACAATGAGCAGTTCTTC. This codes for CASTSGTSGNNEQFF.

This chain uses TRBV7-2 with TRBJ2-1, with 14 bases matching TRBD2. Looked up from germline, CDR1 is SGHTA and CDR2 is FQGNSA. The CDR3 runs 17 residues. The J segment lost 6 bases and the V segment lost 2 bases, leaving 6 bases of the junction unmatched. The CDR3 region is CASSLSEGTSGGNEQFF. CDR3 DNA: TGTGCCAGCAGCTTATCAGAAGGGACTAGCGGGGGCAATGAGCAGTTCTTC.

The chain recombines TRBV6-5 with TRBJ1-1; 7 bases line up with TRBD1. Trimming at V came to 6 bases and at J to 0 bases, leaving 7 bases not matched to a gene. The CDR3 totals 15 residues. Germline CDR1 is MNHEY and CDR2 is SVGAGI. CDR3 in DNA: TGTGCCAGCAGACAACAGGGGACAGTGAACACTGAAGCTTTCTTT. Protein sequence: CASRQQGTVNTEAFF.

The chain recombines TRBV27 with TRBJ1-4, with 7 bases that match TRBD1. V shed 6 bases and J 6 bases; nucleotides not matched to a gene: 10. The CDR3 has 15 amino acids. Germline V gene data show CDR1 as MNHEY and CDR2 as SMNVEV (reference sequence). The CDR3 region has the DNA TGTGCCAGCAGCCGCGAGGGACAGAACTATGAAAAACTGTTTTTT. Encoded protein: CASSREGQNYEKLFF.

This clone was detected a few times. This chain links TRBV19 with TRBJ2-5; D perhaps matches TRBD2 (5 bases). With 5 bases removed from V and 9 bases from J, the gap between germline ends came to 10 bases. CDR1 is LNHDA and CDR2 is SQIVND in the germline V gene (reference sequence). The CDR3 is made up of 11 amino acids. CDR3 DNA sequence: TGTGCCAGTAGTTCCGGACTGGCCCAGTACTTC. It translates to CASSSGLAQYF.

A few counts support this clone. The chain has TRBV6-1 and TRBJ2-7; D is perhaps TRBD2 (5 bases). The CDR3 consists of 14 residues. Germline V lookup: CDR1 MNHNS, CDR2 SASEGT. The V gene lost 6 bases and the J gene lost 2 bases, with 14 bases spanning the gap. Here the CDR3 DNA reads TGTGCCAGCAGGGGAGAGATTCCCCCCTACGAGCAGTACTTC. Protein product: CASRGEIPPYEQYF.

The V and J genes are TRBV5-4 and TRBJ1-1, with D uncertain. The germline gives CDR1 SGHNT, CDR2 YYREEE (reference sequence). V was shortened by 4 bases and J by 7 bases, with 14 bases between the two germline ends. CDR3 length: 13 residues. CDR3 in amino acids: CASSISPQHEAFF. The CDR3 DNA reads as TGTGCCAGCAGCATCTCCCCACAGCATGAAGCTTTCTTT.

The CDR3 here is CASSQSYNSPLHF. In DNA form, the CDR3 reads TGTGCCAGCAGCCAGAGCTATAATTCACCCCTCCACTTT. The chain is built from TRBV4-2 and TRBJ1-6, with D unresolved. This CDR3 contains 13 residues. Per germline, CDR1 LGHNA and CDR2 YNFKEQ. V lost 3 bases and J 3 bases, leaving 3 bases between the germline ends.

This clone was seen only a few times. The rearrangement links TRBV6-4 to TRBJ2-3; 13 positions match TRBD2. The CDR3 is 17 residues long. CDR1 and CDR2 (germline): MRHNA, SNTAGT. J was trimmed by 4 bases and V by 6 bases; bases with no gene match: 10. The chain's CDR3 is CASSAIGLAGVADTQYF. The CDR3 bases are TGTGCCAGCAGCGCTATCGGACTAGCGGGAGTGGCAGATACGCAGTATTTT.

V usage is TRBV11-3 and J usage is TRBJ2-7, with 15 bases identical to TRBD2. The CDR3 is 16 amino acids. Germline V gene sequence: CDR1 SGHNT, CDR2 YENEEA. The ends lost 4 bases at V and 2 bases at J; junction bases unmatched: 3. The CDR3 reads CASSYRTSGGAYEQYF. The CDR3 bases are TGTGCCAGCAGCTACAGGACTAGCGGGGGGGCCTACGAGCAGTACTTC.

This clone was observed a handful of times. The CDR3 DNA follows: TGTGCCAGTAGTATAGATCGGACAGGGAGCGGTGAGCAGTTCTTC. This gives the protein CASSIDRTGSGEQFF. The rearrangement uses TRBV19 and TRBJ2-1; TRBD1 matches at 8 bases. CDR1 LNHDA and CDR2 SQIVND come from the germline V gene (reference sequence). V dropped 0 bases and J dropped 9; count of bases not matched to a gene: 7. CDR3 length equals 15 residues. Drawing the rest from reference TRBV19 and TRBJ2-1, the complete variable domain is DGGITQSPKYLFRKEGQNVTLSCEQNLNHDAMYWYRQDPGQGLRLIYYSQIVNDFQKGDIAEGYSVSREKKESFPLTVTSAQKNPTAFYLCASSIDRTGSGEQFFGPGTRLTVL.

The gene calls are TRBV30 and TRBJ2-7; 8 nucleotides agree with TRBD2. V dropped 0 bases and J dropped 5; count of bases not matched to a gene: 3. CDR1 and CDR2 from the germline V gene are GTSNPN and SVGIG (reference sequence). The CDR3 extends over 13 amino acids. The CDR3 DNA reads TGTGCCTGGAGTGTGCGAGCGGGAGACGAGCAGTACTTC. It yields the protein CAWSVRAGDEQYF.

This clone was recorded a few times. The CDR3 protein is CAWKGGPGNTIYF. The CDR3 bases are TGTGCCTGGAAAGGAGGGCCCGGAAACACCATATATTTT. V gene TRBV30 combines with J gene TRBJ1-3; D unresolved. The CDR3 runs to 13 residues. Germline CDR1 is GTSNPN and CDR2 is SVGIG (reference sequence). Trimming cost V 4 bases and J 4 bases, with 11 bases left between them.

This clone was seen a few times. The chain couples TRBV7-2 to TRBJ2-4, with a possible D match to TRBD2 (5 bases). CDR1 is SGHTA and CDR2 is FQGNSA in the germline V gene. This CDR3 is 15 amino acids long. Trimming removed 6 bases from V and 6 bases from J, with 18 bases in between. This chain's CDR3 is CASSGTSSRGNIQYF. CDR3 bases: TGTGCCAGCAGTGGAACTAGTTCCCGAGGAAACATTCAGTACTTC.

This clone was seen a few times. V gene TRBV5-4 combines with J gene TRBJ2-7; the D gene is possibly TRBD1 (6 bases). Germline CDR1 reads SGHNT; CDR2 reads YYREEE (reference sequence). Deletions cut 4 bases from V and 0 bases from J, with 11 bases between. The CDR3 loop spans 14 amino acids. CDR3 DNA: TGTGCCAGCAGCAGGGACAAAAGCTCCTACGAGCAGTACTTC. Translating it yields CASSRDKSSYEQYF. Based on the CDR3 plus reference TRBV5-4 and TRBJ2-7, the full variable domain is ETGVTQSPTHLIKTRGQQVTLRCSSQSGHNTVSWYQQALGQGPQFIFQYYREEENGRGNFPPRFSGLQFPNYSSELNVNALELDDSALYLCASSRDKSSYEQYFGPGTRLTVT.

This clone was picked up a small number of times. This chain uses TRBV5-1 with TRBJ1-1; 8 nucleotides align to TRBD1. Unmatched junction bases numbered 4, after V lost 4 bases and J lost 5 bases. This CDR3 comprises 13 residues. The V gene's germline CDR1 is SGHRS and CDR2 YFSETQ. CDR3 residues: CASSLDRETEAFF. The CDR3, as DNA: TGCGCCAGCAGCCTGGACAGGGAAACTGAAGCTTTCTTT.

V usage is TRBV7-9 and J usage is TRBJ2-7, with 8 bases that match TRBD2. Germline loops: CDR1 SEHNR, CDR2 FQNEAQ (reference sequence). Unmatched junction bases numbered 11, after V lost 3 bases and J lost 4 bases. The CDR3 consists of 16 residues. The CDR3 is CASSFGGAGERYEQYF. In nucleotides, the CDR3 is TGTGCCAGCAGCTTCGGGGGGGCAGGGGAGAGGTACGAGCAGTACTTC.

This rearrangement joins TRBV9 to TRBJ1-5; TRBD1 aligns across 9 bases. CDR3 length: 13 amino acids. With 3 bases clipped from V and 5 bases from J, the junction kept 0 bases outside the gene matches. Germline loops: CDR1 SGDLS, CDR2 YYNGEE. In DNA, the CDR3 is TGTGCCAGCAGCGGACAGGGGGATCAGCCCCAGCATTTT. Its protein product is CASSGQGDQPQHF. The entire variable domain, with the rest obtained from reference TRBV9 and TRBJ1-5, is as follows: DSGVTQTPKHLITATGQRVTLRCSPRSGDLSVYWYQQSLDQGLQFLIQYYNGEERAKGNILERFSAQQFPDLHSELNLSSLELGDSALYFCASSGQGDQPQHFGDGTRLSIL.

The V and J genes are TRBV29-1 and TRBJ2-1, with D perhaps matching TRBD1 (5 bases). Germline V CDR1 and CDR2: SQVTM, ANQGSEA. The CDR3 has 11 amino acids. The CDR3 nucleotides are TGCCTCGGGCGGCAGGGCGGTGAGCAGTTCTTC. It yields the protein CLGRQGGEQFF.